The next 17 T cell receptor beta chains were all read from a single sample in a study of tumor-infiltrating T cells and Merkel cell polyomavirus. Study details: The T cells studied were CD8+ and recognized the Merkel cell polyomavirus KLL epitope.

Sequenced by immunoSEQ multiplex PCR; TCRdb stores in-frame clones only, minus some. In the table there are more than 20,000 clones, about 85% of which are singletons. Robust Merkel cell polyomavirus Large T antigen positivity by immunohistochemistry was seen in all patients' tumors. Material: lymph node tissue. The receptor source for this set is a man in his fifties or sixties with Merkel cell carcinoma.

V and J are TRBV7-9 and TRBJ1-6, with D possibly being TRBD1 (6 bases). The CDR3 has 17 residues. V lost 5 bases to trimming and J lost 0 bases, with 14 bases between them. Germline CDR1 is SEHNR and CDR2 is FQNEAQ (reference sequence). The CDR3 DNA follows: TGTGCCAGCAGCCGGAGGACAGTTAGCTCCTATAATTCACCCCTCCACTTT. Encoded protein: CASSRRTVSSYNSPLHF.

The genes are TRBV5-5 and TRBJ2-7; 7 positions match TRBD1. The V and J ends lost 4 bases and 3 bases, in that order; junction bases with no gene match: 7. The germline CDR1 and CDR2 sequences are SGHKS and YYEKEE (reference sequence). The CDR3 contains 14 residues. CDR3 sequence reads: CASSPGQASYEQYF. CDR3 coding DNA: TGTGCCAGCAGCCCCGGACAGGCGAGCTACGAGCAGTACTTC.

The genes are TRBV7-9 and TRBJ2-7, with D perhaps matching TRBD1 (6 bases). Trimming cost V 6 bases and J 3 bases, with 9 bases left between them. Looked up from germline, CDR1 is SEHNR and CDR2 is FQNEAQ (reference sequence). The CDR3 extends over 12 amino acids. CDR3 residues: CASSLQGYEQYF. In DNA, the CDR3 is TGTGCCAGCAGTTTACAGGGCTACGAGCAGTACTTC.

The V call is TRBV19, the J call TRBJ2-3; TRBD1 aligns across 9 bases. The CDR3 spans 18 residues. V lost 9 bases to trimming and J lost 0 bases; unmatched junction nucleotides: 16. Germline CDR1 is LNHDA and CDR2 is SQIVND (reference sequence). The CDR3 DNA sequence: TGTGCCAGAACCGGGACAGGGATACCCGCGGGAAGCACAGATACGCAGTATTTT. Amino acid sequence: CARTGTGIPAGSTDTQYF.

CDR3: CASSFEPDYEQYF. CDR3 bases: TGTGCCAGCAGCTTTGAACCAGACTACGAGCAGTACTTC. This chain uses TRBV7-3 with TRBJ2-7; D not resolved. The CDR3 is 13 residues long. Per germline, CDR1 SGHTA and CDR2 FQGTGA. Trimming removed 3 bases from V and 3 bases from J, with 9 bases in between.

The chain uses TRBV6-1 and TRBJ2-2, with D possibly matching TRBD2 (6 bases). CDR1 and CDR2 (germline): MNHNS, SASEGT. The V end was cut by 7 bases, the J end by 6 bases, with 21 bases between. The length of the CDR3 is 16 residues. The CDR3 DNA is TGTGCCAGCACTGACCTTCTGGGGCGGGGAGCCGGGGAGCTGTTTTTT. Its protein is CASTDLLGRGAGELFF.

The J gene is TRBJ2-2, the V gene TRBV5-1; the D gene is possibly TRBD1 (5 bases). This CDR3 contains 14 residues. The germline V and J ends were trimmed by 4 bases and 2 bases, with 9 bases remaining between them. The germline V gene has CDR1 SGHRS and CDR2 YFSETQ. The CDR3 spells CASSPGSNTGELFF. CDR3 sequence (DNA): TGCGCCAGCAGCCCAGGGTCAAACACCGGGGAGCTGTTTTTT.

The CDR3 here is CASSLGWGLWNQPQHF. The CDR3 nucleotides read TGTGCCAGCAGTTTGGGATGGGGGCTATGGAATCAGCCCCAGCATTTT. The chain links TRBV27 to TRBJ1-5; weak D call: TRBD1 (6 bases). CDR1 and CDR2 from the germline V gene are MNHEY and SMNVEV (reference sequence). The CDR3 length is 16 residues. Trimming pared 3 bases from V and 4 bases from J, leaving 16 bases between.

This chain's CDR3 is CAIKGRQETQYF. In DNA, the CDR3 is TGTGCCATCAAGGGGCGTCAAGAGACCCAGTACTTC. The V call is TRBV10-3, the J call TRBJ2-5; a weak D match, TRBD1 (5 bases). V lost 7 bases and J 2 bases, leaving 8 bases between the germline ends. Germline CDR1 and CDR2: ENHRY and SYGVKD. This CDR3 has 12 residues.

This sequence joins TRBV2 and TRBJ2-7; the D is unclear. CDR1 is SNHLY and CDR2 is FYNNEI in the germline V gene. Deletions cut 5 bases from V and 4 bases from J, with 9 bases between. The CDR3 totals 12 residues. The CDR3 sequence is CASSFDSYEQYF. CDR3 coding DNA: TGTGCCAGCAGTTTTGACTCTTACGAGCAGTACTTC.

V and J are TRBV30 and TRBJ1-5; TRBD1 is a possible D gene (5 bases). V was clipped by 1 base and J by 0 bases, with 10 bases between them. The CDR3 has 15 residues. The germline gives CDR1 GTSNPN, CDR2 SVGIG (reference sequence). The CDR3 DNA follows: TGTGCCTGGAGTGGCCGGGGGAGTAGCAATCAGCCCCAGCATTTT. Its protein is CAWSGRGSSNQPQHF.

The CDR3 nucleotides are TGTGCCTGGTCCTTGAGTAGGGCCAACGTCCTGACTTTC. Its protein is CAWSLSRANVLTF. The V and J genes are TRBV30 and TRBJ2-6; the D is unclear. The germline V and J ends were trimmed by 5 bases and 5 bases, with 10 bases remaining between them. The CDR3 totals 13 residues. Germline CDR1 is GTSNPN and CDR2 is SVGIG (reference sequence).

In its sample, this clone was seen once. The genes are TRBV19 and TRBJ1-2; a possible D gene is TRBD1 (6 bases). The CDR3 has 14 residues. Germline-derived CDR1 and CDR2 are LNHDA and SQIVND (reference sequence). Trimming removed 0 bases at V and 7 bases at J, with 12 bases between. The CDR3 sequence is CASSIDDRSGGYTF. In nucleotides, the CDR3 is TGTGCCAGTAGTATAGATGACAGGAGCGGTGGCTACACCTTC.

CDR3 sequence reads: CASSEAGLAGSTDTQYF. In nucleotides, the CDR3 is TGTGCCAGCAGTGAAGCTGGACTAGCGGGATCCACAGATACGCAGTATTTT. The V and J genes are TRBV2 and TRBJ2-3; 12 bases map to TRBD2. The CDR3 length is 17 residues. Per the germline V gene, CDR1 is SNHLY and CDR2 is FYNNEI. V lost 0 bases to trimming and J lost 2 bases; unmatched junction nucleotides: 3.

CDR3 sequence (DNA): TGTGCCACCAGCAGAGGGGACAGGGGGACCGGGGAGCTGTTTTTT. It specifies CATSRGDRGTGELFF. The V gene is TRBV15, the J gene TRBJ2-2, with 11 bases fitting TRBD1. V trimming: 1 base; J trimming: 5 bases; junction bases outside the gene matches: 0. CDR1 LNHNV and CDR2 YYDKDF come from the germline V gene (reference sequence). The CDR3 extends over 15 amino acids. Full variable domain (remainder filled in from reference TRBV15 and TRBJ2-2): DAMVIQNPRYQVTQFGKPVTLSCSQTLNHNVMYWYQQKSSQAPKLLFHYYDKDFNNEADTPDNFQSRRPNTSFCFLDIRSPGLGDTAMYLCATSRGDRGTGELFFGEGSRLTVL.

The CDR3 DNA is TGTGCCAGCAGCGTAAGTGAGGGGGTGGCGACCCAGTACTTC. It encodes CASSVSEGVATQYF. The chain recombines TRBV9 with TRBJ2-5, with D possibly TRBD1 on 6 matching bases. V was shortened by 1 base and J by 7 bases, with 14 bases between the two germline ends. This CDR3 region has 14 residues. Germline V lookup: CDR1 SGDLS, CDR2 YYNGEE.

This rearrangement joins TRBV5-5 to TRBJ1-1, with D unresolved. The germline gives CDR1 SGHKS, CDR2 YYEKEE (reference sequence). The V end was cut by 3 bases, the J end by 0 bases, with 6 bases between. The CDR3 runs 13 residues. CDR3 sequence: CASSSFLNTEAFF. CDR3 nucleotide sequence: TGTGCCAGCAGCTCCTTCTTGAACACTGAAGCTTTCTTT. Full variable domain (missing parts from reference TRBV5-5 and TRBJ1-1): DAGVTQSPTHLIKTRGQQVTLRCSPISGHKSVSWYQQVLGQGPQFIFQYYEKEERGRGNFPDRFSARQFPNYSSELNVNALLLGDSALYLCASSSFLNTEAFFGQGTRLTVV.